Listed below are T cell receptor beta chains from one sample, sequenced in a study of cytomegalovirus exposure and HLA in healthy donors. The assay was immunoSEQ multiplex PCR, and TCRdb's table has in-frame clones only and misses some. Of around 150,000 clones in the sample, around 82% were seen once. The source material was PBMCs. These receptors all stem from a man aged 40-50 years in good health and CMV-seropositive. Both conserved end residues are part of each CDR3. The order of the fields is J gene, D gene, clone size, CDR3 length, V gene, CDR3 protein, CDR3 DNA. A D gene is named only where the DNA matches it firmly. Size is omitted from some rows. Given values are once, few, many or a class for expanded clones.

>TRBJ1-2|TRBD1|.|12|TRBV30
CAWNRQGHGYTF
TGTGCCTGGAACCGACAGGGGCATGGCTACACCTTC
>TRBJ1-1|.|.|18|TRBV5-4
CASSLPGGGRGMNTEAFF
TGTGCCAGCAGCTTGCCGGGCGGGGGTAGGGGCATGAACACTGAAGCTTTCTTT
>TRBJ2-7|.|.|14|TRBV19
CASSIAGVRSEQYF
TGTGCCAGTAGTATAGCGGGAGTACGATCCGAGCAGTACTTC
>TRBJ1-5|.|.|20|TRBV12-5
CASGITDPFGDGSSNQPQHF
TGTGCTAGTGGTATAACCGACCCTTTCGGAGATGGGTCTAGCAATCAGCCCCAGCATTTT
>TRBJ2-7|.|.|15|TRBV6-5
CASSYSGRGGYEQYF
TGTGCCAGCAGTTACTCGGGGAGGGGGGGCTACGAGCAGTACTTC
>TRBJ2-7|TRBD2|.|16|TRBV7-2
CASSSGLAGGSYEQYF
TGTGCCAGCAGCTCCGGACTAGCGGGGGGATCCTACGAGCAGTACTTC
>TRBJ1-3|.|.|16|TRBV6-1
CASSGLEGSSGNTIYF
TGTGCCAGCAGTGGCCTTGAAGGGAGCTCTGGAAACACCATATATTTT
>TRBJ2-3|TRBD1|.|15|TRBV27
CASSLFQGATDTQYF
TGTGCCAGCAGTTTATTTCAGGGGGCCACAGATACGCAGTATTTT
>TRBJ1-1|TRBD1|.|15|TRBV10-2
CASKLVTGGMSEAFF
TGCGCCAGCAAACTCGTAACAGGGGGAATGTCTGAAGCTTTCTTT
>TRBJ2-1|.|.|16|TRBV30
CAWSVLGGSSYNEQFF
TGTGCCTGGAGTGTACTGGGGGGTAGCTCCTACAATGAGCAGTTCTTC
>TRBJ2-5|.|.|13|TRBV18
CASSLGVAETQYF
TGTGCCAGCTCATTAGGGGTGGCGGAGACCCAGTACTTC
>TRBJ1-2|TRBD1|.|18|TRBV4-3
CASSPRPAGQSIPYGYTF
TGCGCCAGCAGCCCAAGGCCTGCGGGACAGTCTATTCCCTATGGCTACACCTTC
>TRBJ2-2|.|.|15|TRBV11-2
CASSLDRRNTGELFF
TGTGCCAGCAGCTTGGACAGAAGGAACACCGGGGAGCTGTTTTTT
>TRBJ2-2|.|.|15|TRBV30
CAWRGLDANTGELFF
TGTGCCTGGAGAGGCCTAGACGCGAACACCGGGGAGCTGTTTTTT
>TRBJ1-1|.|.|14|TRBV18
CASSFGGGNTEAFF
TGTGCCAGCTCATTCGGGGGAGGGAACACTGAAGCTTTCTTT
>TRBJ2-1|TRBD2|few|15|TRBV5-5
CASSLRDYKNNEQFF
TGTGCCAGCAGCTTGAGGGACTACAAGAACAATGAGCAGTTCTTC
>TRBJ1-5|.|few|15|TRBV19
CASKKGPRGNQPQHF
TGTGCCAGTAAAAAAGGCCCCCGGGGAAATCAGCCCCAGCATTTT
>TRBJ2-3|.|.|12|TRBV18
CASSPGRDTQYF
TGTGCCAGCTCACCTGGGAGGGATACGCAGTATTTT
>TRBJ1-1|.|.|16|TRBV27
CASSPGRIKMNTEAFF
TGTGCCAGCAGCCCAGGAAGAATTAAAATGAACACTGAAGCTTTCTTT
>TRBJ1-1|.|.|12|TRBV6-6
CASSQTGTEAFF
TGTGCCAGCAGTCAGACGGGCACTGAAGCTTTCTTT
>TRBJ1-6|TRBD1|.|13|TRBV2
CASRGQSGSPLHF
TGTGCCAGCAGGGGACAGAGTGGTTCACCCCTCCACTTT
>TRBJ1-4|.|.|16|TRBV4-3
CASSLSLPATNEKLFF
TGCGCCAGCAGTTTAAGCCTGCCGGCAACTAATGAAAAACTGTTTTTT
>TRBJ2-1|.|.|13|TRBV28
CATARVSPHEQFF
TGTGCCACGGCGAGGGTTTCCCCCCATGAGCAGTTCTTC
>TRBJ1-2|.|.|13|TRBV7-2
CASSQTGPYGYTF
TGTGCCAGCAGTCAGACAGGCCCTTATGGCTACACCTTC
>TRBJ2-3|.|.|14|TRBV15
CATSNPESTDTQYF
TGTGCCACCAGCAACCCGGAGAGCACAGATACGCAGTATTTT
>TRBJ2-3|TRBD1|.|15|TRBV18
CASSPGQVSTDTQYF
TGTGCCAGCTCACCGGGACAGGTTAGCACAGATACGCAGTATTTT
>TRBJ2-5|TRBD2|.|17|TRBV13
CASSPTTSGRAQETQYF
TGTGCCAGCAGCCCCACGACTAGCGGGAGGGCCCAAGAGACCCAGTACTTC
>TRBJ1-1|.|.|12|TRBV28
CASSLGQFEAFF
TGTGCCAGCAGTCTTGGACAGTTTGAAGCTTTCTTT
>TRBJ2-3|TRBD2|.|11|TRBV27
CVSGGFDTQYF
TGTGTTTCGGGAGGTTTTGATACGCAGTATTTT
>TRBJ2-7|TRBD1|.|13|TRBV5-1
CASSTTGVYEQYF
TGCGCCAGCAGCACGACAGGGGTCTACGAGCAGTACTTC
>TRBJ1-1|TRBD1|.|14|TRBV10-1
CASTAGTVNTEAFF
TGCGCCAGCACCGCCGGGACAGTGAACACTGAAGCTTTCTTT
>TRBJ2-1|TRBD1|few|15|TRBV6-5
CASSQGTGVGDEQFF
TGTGCCAGCAGCCAGGGGACAGGGGTGGGAGATGAGCAGTTCTTC
>TRBJ2-5|.|.|15|TRBV5-5
CASSQGPRELETQYF
TGTGCCAGCAGCCAGGGTCCTCGGGAGTTGGAGACCCAGTACTTC
>TRBJ2-7|.|once|15|TRBV11-2
CASSSLMGSSYEQYF
TGTGCCAGCAGCTCTCTAATGGGGAGCTCCTACGAGCAGTACTTC
>TRBJ1-1|.|.|20|TRBV5-3
CARSFRVTGLIRGEGTEAFF
TGTGCCAGAAGCTTCAGGGTAACAGGTTTAATCAGGGGAGAAGGCACTGAAGCTTTCTTT
>TRBJ1-1|.|.|14|TRBV19
CASSIPPPNTEAFF
TGTGCCAGTAGTATACCTCCCCCGAACACTGAAGCTTTCTTT
>TRBJ1-2|.|.|14|TRBV30
CAWSVQVSSYGYTF
TGTGCCTGGAGTGTCCAGGTCTCGAGCTATGGCTACACCTTC
>TRBJ1-1|TRBD1|.|16|TRBV18
CASSLLGTGTGTEAFF
TGTGCCAGCTCACTTCTCGGGACAGGGACTGGCACTGAAGCTTTCTTT
>TRBJ2-7|TRBD2|.|17|TRBV11-2
CASSSTTSGPTSYEQYF
TGTGCCAGCAGCTCGACAACTAGCGGACCGACTTCCTACGAGCAGTACTTC
>TRBJ2-1|.|.|15|TRBV13
CASSFAVSSYNEQFF
TGTGCCAGCAGCTTCGCGGTTAGCTCCTACAATGAGCAGTTCTTC
>TRBJ2-3|.|.|14|TRBV19
CASAPWGSADTQYF
TGTGCCAGTGCTCCTTGGGGTAGCGCAGATACGCAGTATTTT
>TRBJ2-3|.|.|12|TRBV27
CASSRGTDTQYF
TGTGCCAGCAGTCGGGGCACAGATACGCAGTATTTT
>TRBJ1-5|.|.|14|TRBV4-1
CASSTPGFMGPQHF
TGCGCCAGCAGCACCCCAGGCTTTATGGGGCCCCAGCATTTT